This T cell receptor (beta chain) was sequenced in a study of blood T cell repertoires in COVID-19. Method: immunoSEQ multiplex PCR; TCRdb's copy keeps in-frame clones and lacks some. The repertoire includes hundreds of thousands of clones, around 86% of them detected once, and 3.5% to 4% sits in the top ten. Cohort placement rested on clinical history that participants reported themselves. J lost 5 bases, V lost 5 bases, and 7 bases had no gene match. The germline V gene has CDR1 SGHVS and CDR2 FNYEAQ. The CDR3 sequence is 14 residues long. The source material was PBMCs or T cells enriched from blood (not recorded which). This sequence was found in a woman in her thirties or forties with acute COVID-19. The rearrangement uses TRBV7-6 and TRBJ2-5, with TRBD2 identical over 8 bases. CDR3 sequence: CASSINGRGETQYF. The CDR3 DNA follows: TGTGCCAGCAGCATAAACGGGAGGGGGGAGACCCAGTACTTC.